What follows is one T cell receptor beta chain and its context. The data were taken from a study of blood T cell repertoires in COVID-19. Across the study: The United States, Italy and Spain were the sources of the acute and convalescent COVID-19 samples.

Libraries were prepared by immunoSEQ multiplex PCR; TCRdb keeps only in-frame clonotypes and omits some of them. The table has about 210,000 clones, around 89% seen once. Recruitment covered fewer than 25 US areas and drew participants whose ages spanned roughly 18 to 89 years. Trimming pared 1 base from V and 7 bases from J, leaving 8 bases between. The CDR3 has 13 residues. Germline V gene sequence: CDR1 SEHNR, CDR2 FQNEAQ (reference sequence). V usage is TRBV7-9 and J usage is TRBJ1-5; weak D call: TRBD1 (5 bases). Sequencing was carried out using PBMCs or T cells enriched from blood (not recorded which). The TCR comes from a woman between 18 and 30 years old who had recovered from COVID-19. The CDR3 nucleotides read TGTGCCAGCAGCTTAGGCAGGGAACAGCCCCAGCATTTT. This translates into CASSLGREQPQHF.